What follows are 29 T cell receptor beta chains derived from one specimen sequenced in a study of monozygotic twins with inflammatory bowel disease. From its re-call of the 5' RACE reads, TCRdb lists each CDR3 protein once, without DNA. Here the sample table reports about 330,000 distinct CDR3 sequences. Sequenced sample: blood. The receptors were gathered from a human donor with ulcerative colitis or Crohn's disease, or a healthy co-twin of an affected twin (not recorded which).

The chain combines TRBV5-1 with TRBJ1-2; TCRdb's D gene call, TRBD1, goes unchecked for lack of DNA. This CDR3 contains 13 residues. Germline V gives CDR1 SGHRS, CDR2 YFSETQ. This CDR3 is CASSLEGELGYTF.

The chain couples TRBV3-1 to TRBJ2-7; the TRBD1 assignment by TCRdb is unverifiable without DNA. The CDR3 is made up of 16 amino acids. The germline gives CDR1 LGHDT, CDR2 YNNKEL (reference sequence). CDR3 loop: CASSQDLKGGAYEQYF.

CDR3 in amino acids: CASSLAGQGYYGYTF. V and J are TRBV7-9 and TRBJ1-2; lacking DNA, the TRBD1 call made by TCRdb goes unchecked. The CDR3 has 15 amino acids. Germline V CDR1 and CDR2: SEHNR, FQNEAQ (reference sequence).

CDR3 loop: CASSRESIYGYTF. The chain carries TRBV7-2 and TRBJ1-2. The CDR3 runs to 13 residues. Germline CDR1 SGHTA, CDR2 FQGNSA.

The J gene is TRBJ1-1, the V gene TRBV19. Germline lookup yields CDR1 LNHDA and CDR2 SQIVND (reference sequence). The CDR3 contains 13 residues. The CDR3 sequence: CASSISPNTEAFF.

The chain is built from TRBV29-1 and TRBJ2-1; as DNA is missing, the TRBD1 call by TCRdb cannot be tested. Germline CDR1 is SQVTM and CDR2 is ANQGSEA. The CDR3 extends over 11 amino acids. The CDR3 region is CSVLRGDEQFF.

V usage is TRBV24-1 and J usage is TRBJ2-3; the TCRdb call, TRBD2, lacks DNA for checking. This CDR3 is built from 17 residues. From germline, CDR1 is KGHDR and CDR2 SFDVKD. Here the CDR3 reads CATSDLGPKSSTDTQYF.

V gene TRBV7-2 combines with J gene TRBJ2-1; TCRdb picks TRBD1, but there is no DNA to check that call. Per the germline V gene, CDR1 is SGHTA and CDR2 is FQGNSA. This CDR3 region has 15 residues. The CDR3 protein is CASSVSGGVNNEQFF. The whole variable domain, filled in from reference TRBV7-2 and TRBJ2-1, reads GAGVSQSPSNKVTEKGKDVELRCDPISGHTALYWYRQSLGQGLEFLIYFQGNSAPDKSGLPSDRFSAERTGGSVSTLTIQRTQQEDSAVYLCASSVSGGVNNEQFFGPGTRLTVL.

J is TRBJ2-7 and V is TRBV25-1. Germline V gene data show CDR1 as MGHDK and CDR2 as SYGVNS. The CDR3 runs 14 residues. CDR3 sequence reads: CASSETKGSYEQYF.

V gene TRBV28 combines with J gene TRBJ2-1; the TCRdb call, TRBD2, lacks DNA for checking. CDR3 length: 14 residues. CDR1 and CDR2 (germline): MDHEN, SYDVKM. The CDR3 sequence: CASRGGRPAYEQFF.

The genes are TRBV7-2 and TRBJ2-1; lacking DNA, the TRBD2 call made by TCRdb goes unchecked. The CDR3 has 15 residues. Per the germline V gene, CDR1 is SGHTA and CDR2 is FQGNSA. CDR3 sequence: CASSWGLAGYNEQFF.

This chain's CDR3 is CSARTGVAYEQYF. The V gene is TRBV20-1, the J gene TRBJ2-7; TCRdb gives TRBD1 as the D gene, but with no DNA this cannot be confirmed. In germline, CDR1 is DFQATT, CDR2 SNEGSKA (reference sequence). There are 13 residues in the CDR3.

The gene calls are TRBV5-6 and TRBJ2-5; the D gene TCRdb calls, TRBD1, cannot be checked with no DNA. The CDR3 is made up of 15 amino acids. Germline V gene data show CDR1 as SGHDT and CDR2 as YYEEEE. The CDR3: CASSLWQGSWETQYF.

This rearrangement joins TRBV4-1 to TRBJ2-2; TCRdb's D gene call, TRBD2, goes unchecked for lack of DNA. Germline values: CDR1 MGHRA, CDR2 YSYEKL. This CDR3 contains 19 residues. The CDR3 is CASSQEPSGSQWNTGELFF.

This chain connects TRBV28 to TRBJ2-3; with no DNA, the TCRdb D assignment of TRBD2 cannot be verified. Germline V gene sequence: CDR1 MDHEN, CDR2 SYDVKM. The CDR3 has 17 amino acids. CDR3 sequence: CASSPLGAGAYTDTQYF.

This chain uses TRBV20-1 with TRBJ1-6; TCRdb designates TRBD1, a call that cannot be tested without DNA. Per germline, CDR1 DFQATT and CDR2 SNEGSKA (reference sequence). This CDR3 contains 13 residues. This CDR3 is CSAPITRDSPLHF.

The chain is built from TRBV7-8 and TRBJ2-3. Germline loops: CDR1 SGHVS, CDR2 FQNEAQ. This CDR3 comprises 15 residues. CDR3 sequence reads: CASSYFGTRTDTQYF.

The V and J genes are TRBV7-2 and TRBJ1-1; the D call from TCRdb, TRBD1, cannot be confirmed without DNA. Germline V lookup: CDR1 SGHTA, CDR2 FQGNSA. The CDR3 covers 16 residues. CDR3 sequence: CASSLVGTDMNTEAFF.

The CDR3 reads CSAELVTGTDTQYF. The chain links TRBV29-1 to TRBJ2-3; TCRdb calls TRBD2, which cannot be checked without DNA. CDR1 and CDR2 (germline): SQVTM, ANQGSEA. The CDR3 length is 14 residues.

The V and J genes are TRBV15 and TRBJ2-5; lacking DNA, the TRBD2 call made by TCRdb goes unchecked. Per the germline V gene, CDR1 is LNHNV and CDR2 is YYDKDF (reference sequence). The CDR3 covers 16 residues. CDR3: CATSRDGTVSQETQYF.

CDR3 residues: CSATGTANSNQPQHF. The chain recombines TRBV20-1 with TRBJ1-5; the TRBD1 assignment by TCRdb is unverifiable without DNA. This CDR3 contains 15 residues. Germline lookup yields CDR1 DFQATT and CDR2 SNEGSKA (reference sequence).

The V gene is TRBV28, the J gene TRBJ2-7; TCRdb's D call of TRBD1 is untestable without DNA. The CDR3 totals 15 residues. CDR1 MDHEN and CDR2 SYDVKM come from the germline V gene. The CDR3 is CASSSRGIGSYEQYF. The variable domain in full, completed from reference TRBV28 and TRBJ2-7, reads DVKVTQSSRYLVKRTGEKVFLECVQDMDHENMFWYRQDPGLGLRLIYFSYDVKMKEKGDIPEGYSVSREKKERFSLILESASTNQTSMYLCASSSRGIGSYEQYFGPGTRLTVT.

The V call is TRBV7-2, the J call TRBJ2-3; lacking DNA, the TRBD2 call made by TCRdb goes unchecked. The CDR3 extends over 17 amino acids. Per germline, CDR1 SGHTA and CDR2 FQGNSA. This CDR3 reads CASSLALLAGGGDTQYF. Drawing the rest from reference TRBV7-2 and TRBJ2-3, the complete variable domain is GAGVSQSPSNKVTEKGKDVELRCDPISGHTALYWYRQSLGQGLEFLIYFQGNSAPDKSGLPSDRFSAERTGGSVSTLTIQRTQQEDSAVYLCASSLALLAGGGDTQYFGPGTRLTVL.

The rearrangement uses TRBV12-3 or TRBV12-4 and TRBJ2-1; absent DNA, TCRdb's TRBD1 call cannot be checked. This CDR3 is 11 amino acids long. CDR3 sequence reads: CASRTGDEQFF.

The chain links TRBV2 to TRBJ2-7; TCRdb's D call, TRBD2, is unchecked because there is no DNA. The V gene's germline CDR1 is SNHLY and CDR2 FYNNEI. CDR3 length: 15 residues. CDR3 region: CASSGMVAGDHEQYF.

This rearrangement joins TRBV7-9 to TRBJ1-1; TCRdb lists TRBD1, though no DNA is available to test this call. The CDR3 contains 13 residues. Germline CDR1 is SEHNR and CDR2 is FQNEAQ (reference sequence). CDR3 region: CASSLGQPDEAFF.

Here the CDR3 reads CSVGSGEPGYTF. The chain uses TRBV29-1 and TRBJ1-2; the D call of TRBD1 rests on TCRdb alone, since no DNA is present to check it. The CDR3 extends over 12 amino acids. Germline CDR1 and CDR2: SQVTM and ANQGSEA.

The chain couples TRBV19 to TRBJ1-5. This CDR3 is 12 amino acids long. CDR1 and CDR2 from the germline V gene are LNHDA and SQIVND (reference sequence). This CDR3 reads CASRISNQPQHF.

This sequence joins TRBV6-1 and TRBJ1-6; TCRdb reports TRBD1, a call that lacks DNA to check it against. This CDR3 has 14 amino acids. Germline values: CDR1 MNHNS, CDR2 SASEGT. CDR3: CASSPRQGSSPLHF.